This T cell receptor (beta chain) was documented in a study of a mutant IDH1 vaccine in newly diagnosed glioma. Study-level background: First vaccine doses came 4-6 weeks after radiotherapy alone, or with temozolomide cycles. Beforehand, treatment had been radiotherapy, temozolomide, or both; the majority received both.

Germline V CDR1 and CDR2: SGHRS, YFSETQ. V dropped 6 bases and J dropped 4; count of bases not matched to a gene: 5. This CDR3 has 14 amino acids. Time point in this sample: week 47, end of study. Doses consisted of 300 ug of mutant IDH1 20-mer peptide each, paired with topical imiquimod. Tumors from donors were new WHO grade 3 or 4 IDH1-mutant astrocytomas with ATRX loss. Assay used: immunoSEQ multiplex PCR; TCRdb lists only in-frame clones, some missing. This sample yields approximately 60,000 clones, of which over 80% are seen a single time; approximately 3.4% belongs to the top ten. Comments on this clone: Its antigen is not identified.

General study results and limits: Top-clonotype changes in peripheral T cells seemed unrelated to pseudoprogression.

The clonotype comes from a woman between 50 and 59 years old with glioma. The chain couples TRBV5-1 to TRBJ2-1; TRBD1 matches at 9 bases. The sample in question was PBMCs, obtained from a glioma patient whose treatment included an IDH1 peptide vaccine. CDR3 sequence: CASNPGQGYNEQFF. The DNA of the CDR3 is TGCGCCAGCAACCCGGGACAGGGATACAATGAGCAGTTCTTC. Combining the CDR3 with reference TRBV5-1 and TRBJ2-1 gives the whole variable domain KAGVTQTPRYLIKTRGQQVTLSCSPISGHRSVSWYQQTPGQGLQFLFEYFSETQRNKGNFPGRFSGRQFSNSRSEMNVSTLELGDSALYLCASNPGQGYNEQFFGPGTRLTVL.